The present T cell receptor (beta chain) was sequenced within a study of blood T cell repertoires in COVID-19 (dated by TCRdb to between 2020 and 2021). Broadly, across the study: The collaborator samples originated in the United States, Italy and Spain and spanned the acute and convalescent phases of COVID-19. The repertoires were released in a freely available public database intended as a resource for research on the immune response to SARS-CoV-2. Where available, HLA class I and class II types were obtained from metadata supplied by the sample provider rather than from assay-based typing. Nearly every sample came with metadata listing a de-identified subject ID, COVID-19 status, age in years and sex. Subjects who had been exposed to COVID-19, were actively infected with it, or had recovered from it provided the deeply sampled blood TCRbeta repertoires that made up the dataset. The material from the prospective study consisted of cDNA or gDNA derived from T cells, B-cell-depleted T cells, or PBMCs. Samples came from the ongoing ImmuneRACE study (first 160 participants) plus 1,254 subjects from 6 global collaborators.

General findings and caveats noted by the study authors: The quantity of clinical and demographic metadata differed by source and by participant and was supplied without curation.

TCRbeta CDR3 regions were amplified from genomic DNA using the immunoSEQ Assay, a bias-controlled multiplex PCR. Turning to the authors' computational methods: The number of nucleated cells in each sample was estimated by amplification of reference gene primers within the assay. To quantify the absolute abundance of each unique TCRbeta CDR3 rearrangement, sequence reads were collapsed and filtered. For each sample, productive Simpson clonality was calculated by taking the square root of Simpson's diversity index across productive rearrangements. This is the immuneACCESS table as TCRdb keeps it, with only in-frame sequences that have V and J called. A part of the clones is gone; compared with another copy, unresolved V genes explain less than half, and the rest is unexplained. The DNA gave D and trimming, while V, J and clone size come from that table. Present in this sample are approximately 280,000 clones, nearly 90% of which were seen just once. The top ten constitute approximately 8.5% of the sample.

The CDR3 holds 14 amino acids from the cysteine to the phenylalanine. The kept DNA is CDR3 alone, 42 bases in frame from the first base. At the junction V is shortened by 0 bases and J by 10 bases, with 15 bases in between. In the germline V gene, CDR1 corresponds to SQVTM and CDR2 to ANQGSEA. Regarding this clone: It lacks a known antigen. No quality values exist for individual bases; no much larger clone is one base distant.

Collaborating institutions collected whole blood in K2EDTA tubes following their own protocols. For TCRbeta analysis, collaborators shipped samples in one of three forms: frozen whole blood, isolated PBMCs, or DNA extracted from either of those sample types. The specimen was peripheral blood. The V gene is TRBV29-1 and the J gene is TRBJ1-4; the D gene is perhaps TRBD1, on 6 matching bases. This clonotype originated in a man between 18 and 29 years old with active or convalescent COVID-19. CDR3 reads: CSVEDNRAWGKLFF. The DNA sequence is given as TGCAGCGTTGAAGATAACAGGGCCTGGGGAAAACTGTTTTTT.